This is a list of T cell receptor beta chains from one sample in a study of cytomegalovirus exposure and HLA in healthy donors. Sequencing used immunoSEQ multiplex PCR; TCRdb keeps in-frame clones, though not all of them. The sample lists under 200,000 clones; around 79% were seen once. Sequencing was performed on PBMCs. These receptors were obtained from a male donor in good health and CMV-seropositive. Both conserved end residues are part of each CDR3. The order of the fields is CDR3 DNA, CDR3 protein, D gene, V gene, J gene, clone size. A D gene is named only where the DNA matches it firmly. Rows give clone size only sometimes, using once, few, many, or a class for an expanded clone.

cdr3_nt: TGTGCCAGCAGCCCCGCCGGGGGGGCAGAGAATGAGCAGTTCTTC
cdr3_aa: CASSPAGGAENEQFF
d_call: TRBD2
v_call: TRBV7-3
j_call: TRBJ2-1
clone_size: .

cdr3_nt: TGTGCCAGCAGTGAAACTAGCGGGAACACAGATACGCAGTATTTT
cdr3_aa: CASSETSGNTDTQYF
d_call: TRBD2
v_call: TRBV2
j_call: TRBJ2-3
clone_size: .

cdr3_nt: TGCGCCAGCAGCCCTGGTCGAAACTATTATGGCTACACCTTC
cdr3_aa: CASSPGRNYYGYTF
d_call: .
v_call: TRBV5-1
j_call: TRBJ1-2
clone_size: .

cdr3_nt: TGTGCCAGCAGCTTGTGGAGGGGGCTTGATACTGAAGCTTTCTTT
cdr3_aa: CASSLWRGLDTEAFF
d_call: TRBD1
v_call: TRBV5-5
j_call: TRBJ1-1
clone_size: .

cdr3_nt: TGTGCCAGCAAAGTGGGTCCGGGCCTCGCGGGTGGCTACACCTTC
cdr3_aa: CASKVGPGLAGGYTF
d_call: .
v_call: TRBV2
j_call: TRBJ1-2
clone_size: .

cdr3_nt: TGCGCCAGCAGCCAAGCGGGCGGGAACTATGGCTACACCTTC
cdr3_aa: CASSQAGGNYGYTF
d_call: .
v_call: TRBV4-1
j_call: TRBJ1-2
clone_size: .

cdr3_nt: TGTGCCAGTAGTTGGGCGGGGGATAGCACAGATACGCAGTATTTT
cdr3_aa: CASSWAGDSTDTQYF
d_call: TRBD2
v_call: TRBV19
j_call: TRBJ2-3
clone_size: .

cdr3_nt: TGTGCCAGCAACAGGGGGGCTCAGCCCCAGCATTTT
cdr3_aa: CASNRGAQPQHF
d_call: TRBD1
v_call: TRBV25-1
j_call: TRBJ1-5
clone_size: .

cdr3_nt: TGTGCCAGCAGCCCCCCAGCGGGGGGGCCCAGCAATGAGCAGTTCTTC
cdr3_aa: CASSPPAGGPSNEQFF
d_call: TRBD2
v_call: TRBV7-9
j_call: TRBJ2-1
clone_size: .

cdr3_nt: TGCGCCAGCAGACCGAGGGCCCGGGACAGGGCTTACACCGGGGAGCTGTTTTTT
cdr3_aa: CASRPRARDRAYTGELFF
d_call: TRBD1
v_call: TRBV5-1
j_call: TRBJ2-2
clone_size: few

cdr3_nt: TGTGCCAGCAGCGTAGAAGGGGCCTACGAGCAGTACTTC
cdr3_aa: CASSVEGAYEQYF
d_call: .
v_call: TRBV9
j_call: TRBJ2-7
clone_size: .

cdr3_nt: TGTGCCAGCAGTTCTGGGACTCTCCTGAGCGCAGATACGCAGTATTTT
cdr3_aa: CASSSGTLLSADTQYF
d_call: .
v_call: TRBV6-5
j_call: TRBJ2-3
clone_size: .

cdr3_nt: TGCGCCAGCAGCGTAAAGTTAGCGGGGGGCCGCACAGATACGCAGTATTTT
cdr3_aa: CASSVKLAGGRTDTQYF
d_call: TRBD2
v_call: TRBV5-1
j_call: TRBJ2-3
clone_size: .

cdr3_nt: TGTGCCTGGAGTGAATTTCCCTCAGGGTCCAAAAACATTCAGTACTTC
cdr3_aa: CAWSEFPSGSKNIQYF
d_call: .
v_call: TRBV30
j_call: TRBJ2-4
clone_size: .

cdr3_nt: TGTGCCAGCAGTGAACTCCGGGACAGGCATTCATTC
cdr3_aa: CASSELRDRHSF
d_call: TRBD1
v_call: TRBV2
j_call: TRBJ1-2
clone_size: .

cdr3_nt: TGCGCCAGCAGCTTAGACGACAGCGCTGAAGCTTTCTTT
cdr3_aa: CASSLDDSAEAFF
d_call: .
v_call: TRBV5-1
j_call: TRBJ1-1
clone_size: few

cdr3_nt: TGCGCCACCGGGGGCACAGATACGCAGTATTTT
cdr3_aa: CATGGTDTQYF
d_call: .
v_call: TRBV10-1
j_call: TRBJ2-3
clone_size: .

cdr3_nt: TGTGCCAGTAGGCCAGGGGGCGGGAGAACTAATGAAAAACTGTTTTTT
cdr3_aa: CASRPGGGRTNEKLFF
d_call: TRBD1
v_call: TRBV19
j_call: TRBJ1-4
clone_size: .

cdr3_nt: TGTGCCTCTGCGGGGGGTGGGAGTAGCACAGATACGCAGTATTTT
cdr3_aa: CASAGGGSSTDTQYF
d_call: TRBD2
v_call: TRBV30
j_call: TRBJ2-3
clone_size: .

cdr3_nt: TGTGCCAGCAGCTTATTTGGCGGGGGCACAGATACGCAGTATTTT
cdr3_aa: CASSLFGGGTDTQYF
d_call: .
v_call: TRBV7-3
j_call: TRBJ2-3
clone_size: .

cdr3_nt: TGTGCCAGCAGTCGACAGCGCACAAAGTACTTC
cdr3_aa: CASSRQRTKYF
d_call: .
v_call: TRBV2
j_call: TRBJ2-7
clone_size: .

cdr3_nt: TGTGCCAGCAGTATCGGGACACCTTCCACAGATACGCAGTATTTT
cdr3_aa: CASSIGTPSTDTQYF
d_call: .
v_call: TRBV27
j_call: TRBJ2-3
clone_size: .

cdr3_nt: TGTGCCAGCTCACTCGGACAGGGAAGGGGGTACTATGGCTACACCTTC
cdr3_aa: CASSLGQGRGYYGYTF
d_call: TRBD1
v_call: TRBV18
j_call: TRBJ1-2
clone_size: .

cdr3_nt: TGTGCCAGCAGCCCCGTCCCGGGACTAAGGGCATTCAATGAGCAGTTCTTC
cdr3_aa: CASSPVPGLRAFNEQFF
d_call: TRBD2
v_call: TRBV9
j_call: TRBJ2-1
clone_size: .

cdr3_nt: TGTGCCAGCAGTGACAATTCCGGGACAGGGCTTAACACTGAAGCTTTCTTT
cdr3_aa: CASSDNSGTGLNTEAFF
d_call: TRBD1
v_call: TRBV6-1
j_call: TRBJ1-1
clone_size: once

cdr3_nt: TGTGCCAGCAGCCAGCAAACAGGGGGCTCAAACTATGGCTACACCTTC
cdr3_aa: CASSQQTGGSNYGYTF
d_call: TRBD1
v_call: TRBV4-2
j_call: TRBJ1-2
clone_size: .

cdr3_nt: TGCGCCAGCAGCGTGGGACATATGAACACTGAAGCTTTCTTT
cdr3_aa: CASSVGHMNTEAFF
d_call: .
v_call: TRBV5-1
j_call: TRBJ1-1
clone_size: few

cdr3_nt: TGTGCCAGCAGCTTCGGGACAGGGGACAACACCGGGGAGCTGTTTTTT
cdr3_aa: CASSFGTGDNTGELFF
d_call: TRBD1
v_call: TRBV5-6
j_call: TRBJ2-2
clone_size: .

cdr3_nt: TGCGCCAGCAGCTTGAGCGGGGGGGCGAACACCGGGGAGCTGTTTTTT
cdr3_aa: CASSLSGGANTGELFF
d_call: TRBD2
v_call: TRBV5-1
j_call: TRBJ2-2
clone_size: .

cdr3_nt: TGTGCCAGCAGCTTGCAGGGGGCAGCCCTTGGGGAGGAAGTCTACACCTTC
cdr3_aa: CASSLQGAALGEEVYTF
d_call: TRBD1
v_call: TRBV13
j_call: TRBJ1-2
clone_size: once

cdr3_nt: TGCGCCAGCAGCATGGGGGGACGGAGCTCCTACGAGCAGTACTTC
cdr3_aa: CASSMGGRSSYEQYF
d_call: .
v_call: TRBV4-1
j_call: TRBJ2-7
clone_size: few

cdr3_nt: TGCGCCAGCAGCCAAGCAACTGAGACAGATACGCAGTATTTT
cdr3_aa: CASSQATETDTQYF
d_call: .
v_call: TRBV4-1
j_call: TRBJ2-3
clone_size: .

cdr3_nt: TGTGCCAGCAGCCAGGGGGTTAGCAATCAGCCCCAGCATTTT
cdr3_aa: CASSQGVSNQPQHF
d_call: TRBD1
v_call: TRBV6-6
j_call: TRBJ1-5
clone_size: .

cdr3_nt: TGTGCCAGCAGAGACAGGGCGAACACTGAAGCTTTCTTT
cdr3_aa: CASRDRANTEAFF
d_call: TRBD1
v_call: TRBV6-1
j_call: TRBJ1-1
clone_size: .

cdr3_nt: TGTGCCAGCAGCCCACAGGGTTTTAGTGGCTACACCTTC
cdr3_aa: CASSPQGFSGYTF
d_call: .
v_call: TRBV7-6
j_call: TRBJ1-2
clone_size: .

cdr3_nt: TGTGCCAGCAGCCTCTGGACAGGTGGTCTGGAGCAGTACTTC
cdr3_aa: CASSLWTGGLEQYF
d_call: TRBD1
v_call: TRBV11-2
j_call: TRBJ2-7
clone_size: .

cdr3_nt: TGTGCCAGCAGCTTGGCTAACACTGAAGCTTTCTTT
cdr3_aa: CASSLANTEAFF
d_call: .
v_call: TRBV5-4
j_call: TRBJ1-1
clone_size: .

cdr3_nt: TGTGCCAGCAGCTTAGCGCTAGGGACAGCCTACAATGAGCAGTTCTTC
cdr3_aa: CASSLALGTAYNEQFF
d_call: TRBD1
v_call: TRBV7-9
j_call: TRBJ2-1
clone_size: .

cdr3_nt: TGTGCCACCTCTTTTAGCGGGGGCTCGTCCTACGAGCAGTACTTC
cdr3_aa: CATSFSGGSSYEQYF
d_call: TRBD2
v_call: TRBV6-1
j_call: TRBJ2-7
clone_size: few

cdr3_nt: TGTGCCAGCAGCAAACCGGGACAGGGGAGCTACGAGCAGTACTTC
cdr3_aa: CASSKPGQGSYEQYF
d_call: TRBD1
v_call: TRBV5-6
j_call: TRBJ2-7
clone_size: .

cdr3_nt: TGTGCCAGCAGTTATAGGAGCTCCTATAATTCACCCCTCCACTTT
cdr3_aa: CASSYRSSYNSPLHF
d_call: .
v_call: TRBV6-5
j_call: TRBJ1-6
clone_size: .

cdr3_nt: TGTGCCAGCAGCTTTGGGGCGGAAACCCATCCCTACGAGCAGTACTTC
cdr3_aa: CASSFGAETHPYEQYF
d_call: .
v_call: TRBV5-5
j_call: TRBJ2-7
clone_size: .

cdr3_nt: TGCGCCAGCAGCCAAGAGAGGGGGGAGACCCAGTACTTC
cdr3_aa: CASSQERGETQYF
d_call: .
v_call: TRBV4-3
j_call: TRBJ2-5
clone_size: .

cdr3_nt: TGTGCCAGCAGGACAAGGGACACCACACCCATGAACACTGAAGCTTTCTTT
cdr3_aa: CASRTRDTTPMNTEAFF
d_call: .
v_call: TRBV2
j_call: TRBJ1-1
clone_size: .

cdr3_nt: TGTGCCAGCAGCGTAGGCGGTATGATTTCAGATACGCAGTATTTT
cdr3_aa: CASSVGGMISDTQYF
d_call: .
v_call: TRBV9
j_call: TRBJ2-3
clone_size: .